A selection of T cell receptor beta chains follows, all from one sample in a study of response to subunit inactivated influenza vaccine. TCRdb itself ran the RT-PCR reads through MiXCR, one entry per CDR3 protein. The profile shows hundreds of thousands of distinct CDR3 sequences, approximately 15% of them singletons. The sequences come from PBMCs from blood, collected roughly 12 days after vaccination. The receptor set was obtained from a man over 45 who received an inactivated influenza vaccine. Each CDR3 is given without its conserved first and last residue. The order of the fields is J gene, V gene, CDR3 protein.

TRBJ2-7,TRBV10-3,AISASVTDPRTHEQY
TRBJ2-5,TRBV29-1,SGREDQETQY
TRBJ2-1,TRBV12-3/TRBV12-4,ASSWGGGAYNEQF
TRBJ1-5,TRBV15,ATSGGPTQRWSSNQPQH
TRBJ1-2,TRBV29-1,SVDGAREGNYGYT
TRBJ1-3,TRBV28,ASSLFDRLSGNTIY
TRBJ2-1,TRBV19,ASSIEAVSYNEQF
TRBJ2-2,TRBV29-1,SVKRSPTRNTGELF
TRBJ2-1,TRBV6-2/TRBV6-3,ASRYTSLAGGAHEQF
TRBJ1-1,TRBV6-2/TRBV6-3,ASSYQQGGGSEAF
TRBJ2-2,TRBV24-1,ATSDPNTGELF
TRBJ2-2,TRBV20-1,SALRGGNTGELF
TRBJ2-2,TRBV9,ASSAGASTGELF
TRBJ2-1,TRBV29-1,SVGLRAGGENEQF
TRBJ2-1,TRBV29-1,SAGGVDGREQF
TRBJ2-1,TRBV29-1,SASARSYNEQF
TRBJ2-1,TRBV9,ASSVGALMFDNEQF
TRBJ2-7,TRBV7-2,ASSLETGPQGEQY
TRBJ2-5,TRBV7-9,ASSLLDRGIETQY
TRBJ2-6,TRBV11-1,ASSPLSGTGGGGANVLT
TRBJ2-7,TRBV20-1,SARDPGGRSSYEQY
TRBJ2-7,TRBV30,AWSHGGFYEQY
TRBJ2-1,TRBV7-2,ASSLDSGVHNEQF
TRBJ2-3,TRBV20-1,SVGRASGGTDTQY
TRBJ1-1,TRBV10-3,AITAGGNTEAF
TRBJ2-5,TRBV5-1,ASSFGAPGQETQY
TRBJ2-1,TRBV15,ATSRPGQKQF
TRBJ1-1,TRBV12-3/TRBV12-4,ASSPARDVTEAF
TRBJ2-2,TRBV27,ASSPLGSGRRTGELF
TRBJ1-5,TRBV6-6,ASSKGGRQPQH
TRBJ2-6,TRBV25-1,ASSEEKGGPPGANVLT
TRBJ2-1,TRBV29-1,SVPGEQVYWAYNEQF
TRBJ2-3,TRBV20-1,SATTIREGLTDTQY
TRBJ1-5,TRBV12-3/TRBV12-4,ASIQGAFGNQPQH
TRBJ2-1,TRBV6-2/TRBV6-3,ASSYSIRGGYNEQF
TRBJ2-3,TRBV5-1,ASSYPGPASSTQY
TRBJ2-7,TRBV13,ASSLGLWGQGSYEQY
TRBJ1-5,TRBV10-3,AISATGQGRGGNQPQH
TRBJ2-7,TRBV28,ASSPGGPYEQY